These 14 T cell receptor beta chains share one sample of origin, sequenced in a study of T cells in Graves' hyperthyroidism and ophthalmopathy (dated by TCRdb to between 2018 and 2021). The library was generated by multiplex PCR. Sequenced on an Illumina HiSeq 2000. TCR beta CDR3 regions were amplified from RNA transcripts. A first-round RT-PCR of the TCR CDR3 used the HTBI primer set with the Qiagen OneStep RT-PCR kit. Clones were called with MiXCR by TCRdb after fastp trimmed the public reads at Q25, and only in-frame beta chains were retained. Each record represents a unique CDR3 protein, reported with the most common genes and DNA among its rows. This sample is represented by some 510,000 distinct CDR3 sequences; 20% to 25% of them were singletons. Around 27% of the sample goes to the ten largest clones. The sample was blood. The receptors shown here come from a man aged 18 to 30 with Graves' hyperthyroidism.

The rearrangement links TRBV28 to TRBJ1-1; 8 nucleotides agree with TRBD1. V lost 2 bases and J lost 5; bases outside the gene matches: 7. The CDR3 contains 15 residues. The germline V gene has CDR1 MDHEN and CDR2 SYDVKM. CDR3 loop: CASSLGRGLGTEAFF. As DNA, the CDR3 is TGTGCCAGCAGTTTAGGCAGGGGGCTAGGGACTGAAGCTTTCTTT.

This chain uses TRBV11-2 with TRBJ2-7, with D possibly being TRBD2 (6 bases). The CDR3 contains 17 residues. V was clipped by 2 bases and J by 0 bases, with 17 bases between them. From germline, CDR1 is SGHAT and CDR2 FQNNGV. The CDR3 loop is CASSLKSVEGISYEQYF. CDR3 bases: TGTGCCAGCAGCTTAAAATCAGTGGAGGGCATCTCCTACGAGCAGTACTTC.

As regards this clonotype: A junction end diverges from the germline sequence, so it may reflect a read error. The rearrangement links TRBV20-1 to TRBJ2-7, with 10 bases matching TRBD2. The CDR3 runs to 15 residues. Germline loops: CDR1 DFQATT, CDR2 SNEGSKA (reference sequence). The CDR3 DNA follows: TGCAGTGCTAGCTCCTCCGGGGGGCTAGCGGGGGAGCCCAACTTC. Translating it yields CSASSSGGLAGEPNF.

This clonotype was counted many times. With a much larger clone just one base away, this may be a read error. The CDR3 here is CASSETGGNTEAFF. CDR3 DNA sequence: TGTGCCAGCAGTGAGACAGGGGGGAACACTGAAGCTTTCTTT. This chain joins TRBV28 and TRBJ1-1; TRBD1 matches at 9 bases. The germline V gene has CDR1 MDHEN and CDR2 SYDVKM. This CDR3 has 14 residues. Germline trimming cut 5 bases from V and 1 base from J; bases unmatched to any gene: 2.

This clonotype was found many times. This chain links TRBV27 with TRBJ2-2; D might be TRBD2 (5 bases). The CDR3 contains 13 residues. Trimming took 8 bases from V and 3 from J, leaving 10 bases between them. Germline assignment: CDR1 MNHEY and CDR2 SMNVEV (reference sequence). The CDR3 DNA reads as TGTGCCAGCTCGCGGAGGTACACCGGGGAGCTGTTTTTT. This encodes CASSRRYTGELFF.

A few counts support this clonotype. This may come from a read error, since a much larger clone is one base off. The chain combines TRBV2 with TRBJ2-2; maybe TRBD1 (6 bases). Germline loops: CDR1 SNHLY, CDR2 FYNNEI. This CDR3 spans 15 amino acids. The CDR3 loop is CASSVIQGFPGELCF. The DNA for the CDR3 is TGTGCCAGCAGTGTAATCCAGGGGTTTCCCGGGGAGCTGTGTTTT.

This clonotype was observed many times. The chain uses TRBV7-8 and TRBJ1-1; D ambiguous. Germline CDR1 and CDR2: SGHVS and FQNEAQ. With 1 base removed from V and 1 base from J, the gap between germline ends came to 10 bases. The CDR3 is made up of 15 amino acids. CDR3 residues: CASSLVRFTNTEAFF. DNA for the CDR3: TGTGCCAGCAGCTTAGTAAGATTCACGAACACTGAAGCTTTCTTT.

V usage is TRBV20-1 and J usage is TRBJ2-3; TRBD2 aligns across 9 bases. CDR1 and CDR2 (germline): DFQATT, SNEGSKA (reference sequence). The CDR3 length is 15 residues. Trimming removed 7 bases from V and 6 bases from J; junction bases left unmatched: 14. The CDR3 DNA is TGCAGTGGCGTCCGTAGCGGGAGCGCTCTGGATACGCAGTATTTT. This translates into CSGVRSGSALDTQYF.

This clonotype has ten or more counts. This sequence joins TRBV7-8 and TRBJ2-6; 12 nucleotides line up with TRBD1. The V gene end was trimmed by 5 bases and the J gene end by 2 bases; junction bases not matched to a gene: 7. CDR3 size: 18 residues. Germline CDR1 reads SGHVS; CDR2 reads FQNEAQ. CDR3 residues: CASSRGGTGGTGANVLTF. The CDR3 region has the DNA TGTGCCAGCAGCCGAGGTGGGACAGGGGGCACTGGGGCCAACGTCCTGACTTTC.

This clonotype was counted many times. The chain recombines TRBV5-6 with TRBJ1-5; no reliable D call. CDR1 SGHDT and CDR2 YYEEEE come from the germline V gene. V was shortened by 4 bases and J by 3 bases, with 14 bases between the two germline ends. The length of the CDR3 is 15 residues. The CDR3: CASSLTWAPNQPQHF. For the CDR3, the DNA is TGTGCCAGCAGCCTCACGTGGGCCCCCAATCAGCCCCAGCATTTT.

At least ten counts were recorded for this clonotype. This chain uses TRBV13 with TRBJ1-3; 8 bases are a match to TRBD1. Germline lookup yields CDR1 PRHDT and CDR2 FYEKMQ (reference sequence). V shed 5 bases, J shed 8 bases, and the junction held 8 bases outside the gene matches. This CDR3 spans 14 amino acids. CDR3 coding DNA: TGTGCCAGCAGCGACAGGGGTCTCAGTGACACCATATATTTT. This codes for CASSDRGLSDTIYF.

This chain links TRBV28 with TRBJ2-7; D not certain. The germline CDR1 and CDR2 sequences are MDHEN and SYDVKM. The CDR3 loop spans 13 amino acids. The V end lost 10 bases, the J end lost 4 bases, and 17 bases lay between the germline ends. The CDR3 loop is CATRKLRRYEQYF. CDR3 nucleotide sequence: TGTGCCACCCGGAAACTCCGACGGTACGAGCAGTACTTC.

CDR3 in amino acids: CASSQAPDQPQHF. DNA of the CDR3: TGCGCCAGCAGCCAAGCCCCGGATCAGCCCCAGCATTTT. The chain uses TRBV4-1 and TRBJ1-5; D is unclear. V was shortened by 1 base and J by 5 bases, with 6 bases between the two germline ends. There are 13 residues in the CDR3. The V gene's germline CDR1 is MGHRA and CDR2 YSYEKL.

CDR3 nucleotides: TGTGCCTGGAGACCCGGAGAGTCTGAAGCTTTCTTT. This gives the protein CAWRPGESEAFF. The chain links TRBV30 to TRBJ1-1; no definite D call. The CDR3 is made up of 12 amino acids. V lost 3 bases to trimming and J lost 6 bases, with 11 bases between them. Germline V gene data show CDR1 as GTSNPN and CDR2 as SVGIG (reference sequence).